This TCR beta chain was found in a study of cytomegalovirus exposure and HLA in healthy donors. About the study: Early released data had about 80 million unique TCRs, all coming from HLA-typed donors. Findings of the study overall: Researchers reported from a later analysis that most CMV-associated TCR beta chains appeared HLA-restricted. Later on, a genetic analysis was performed. It linked a missense variant in DCLRE1C with V- and J-gene trimming of TCR beta. It was likely that a cluster of highly shared sequence variants was a sequencing artifact.

13 Jbeta primers and 60 Vbeta primers were used for the PCR. TCRdb keeps only in-frame clones here, not all; method: immunoSEQ multiplex PCR. Found here are 85,000 to 120,000 clones, roughly four fifths of them singletons; the top ten hold around 2.7%. V was shortened by 2 bases and J by 5 bases, with 10 bases between the two germline ends. CDR1 MNHEY and CDR2 SMNVEV come from the germline V gene (reference sequence). The CDR3 is 13 amino acids. With respect to this clone: Its antigen is unknown.

The V gene is TRBV27, the J gene TRBJ2-7, with D possibly matching TRBD1 (5 bases). Input material: PBMCs. The sequence was obtained from a male donor in good health and CMV-seropositive. The CDR3 is CASSLQGPHEQYF. Here the CDR3 DNA reads TGTGCCAGCAGTTTACAGGGTCCCCACGAGCAGTACTTC.